Included here is one T cell receptor beta chain sequence, with context. This specimen comes from a study of beta chain features in type 1 diabetes. The whole isolated RNA underwent reverse transcription, so sequencing captured expressed TCRB transcripts. The assay was immunoSEQ multiplex PCR, and TCRdb's table has in-frame clones only and misses some. The sample has some 150,000 clones, around a tenth seen once. The CDR3 extends over 14 amino acids. Germline lookup yields CDR1 MDHEN and CDR2 SYDVKM. V was cut by 2 bases and J by 9 bases, with 11 bases left in between. Sorting that relied on CD45RO/CCR7/CD25/CD127/CD95/CD27 yielded CD4+ naive, central memory, regulatory and stem cell-like memory cells.

The chain links TRBV28 to TRBJ1-6; D is undetermined. The TCR originated in a man younger than 35 in good health. The sample comprised central memory CD4+ T cells from blood. CDR3: CASSLGQASSPLHF. The CDR3 nucleotides read TGTGCCAGCAGTTTAGGCCAGGCTTCTTCACCCCTCCACTTT.